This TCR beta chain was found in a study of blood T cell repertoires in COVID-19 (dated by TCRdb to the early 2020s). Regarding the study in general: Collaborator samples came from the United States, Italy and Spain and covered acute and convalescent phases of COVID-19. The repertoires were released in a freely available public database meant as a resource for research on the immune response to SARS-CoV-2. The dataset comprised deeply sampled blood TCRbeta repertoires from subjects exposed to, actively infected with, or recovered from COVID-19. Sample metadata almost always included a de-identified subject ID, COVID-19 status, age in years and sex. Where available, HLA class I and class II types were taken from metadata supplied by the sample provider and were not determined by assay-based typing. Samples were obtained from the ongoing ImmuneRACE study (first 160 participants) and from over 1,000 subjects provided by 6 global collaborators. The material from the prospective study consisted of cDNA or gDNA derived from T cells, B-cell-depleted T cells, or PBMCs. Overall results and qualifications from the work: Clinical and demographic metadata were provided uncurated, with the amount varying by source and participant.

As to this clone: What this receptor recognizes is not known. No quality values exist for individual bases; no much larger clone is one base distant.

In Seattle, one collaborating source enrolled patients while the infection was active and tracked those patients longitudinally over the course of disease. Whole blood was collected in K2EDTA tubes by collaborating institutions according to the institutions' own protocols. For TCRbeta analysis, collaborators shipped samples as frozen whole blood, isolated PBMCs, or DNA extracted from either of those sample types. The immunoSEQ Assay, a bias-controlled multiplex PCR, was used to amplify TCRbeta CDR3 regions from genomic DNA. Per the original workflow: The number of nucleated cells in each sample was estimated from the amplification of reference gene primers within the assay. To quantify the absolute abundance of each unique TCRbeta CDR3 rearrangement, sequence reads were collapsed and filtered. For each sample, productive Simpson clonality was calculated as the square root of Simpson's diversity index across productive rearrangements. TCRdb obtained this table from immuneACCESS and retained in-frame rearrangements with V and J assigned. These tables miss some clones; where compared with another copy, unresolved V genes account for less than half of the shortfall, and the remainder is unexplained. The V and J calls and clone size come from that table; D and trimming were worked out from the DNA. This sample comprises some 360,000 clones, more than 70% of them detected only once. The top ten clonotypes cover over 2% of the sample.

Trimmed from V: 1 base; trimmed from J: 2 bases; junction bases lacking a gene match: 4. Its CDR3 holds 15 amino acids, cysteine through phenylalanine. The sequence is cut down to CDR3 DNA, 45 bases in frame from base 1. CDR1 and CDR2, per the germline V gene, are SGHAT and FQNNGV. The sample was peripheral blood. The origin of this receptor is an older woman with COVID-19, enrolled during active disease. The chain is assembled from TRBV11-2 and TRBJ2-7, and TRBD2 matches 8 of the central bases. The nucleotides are TGTGCCAGCAGCTTAGCACTAGCGGAAACCTACGAGCAGTACTTC. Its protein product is CASSLALAETYEQYF.